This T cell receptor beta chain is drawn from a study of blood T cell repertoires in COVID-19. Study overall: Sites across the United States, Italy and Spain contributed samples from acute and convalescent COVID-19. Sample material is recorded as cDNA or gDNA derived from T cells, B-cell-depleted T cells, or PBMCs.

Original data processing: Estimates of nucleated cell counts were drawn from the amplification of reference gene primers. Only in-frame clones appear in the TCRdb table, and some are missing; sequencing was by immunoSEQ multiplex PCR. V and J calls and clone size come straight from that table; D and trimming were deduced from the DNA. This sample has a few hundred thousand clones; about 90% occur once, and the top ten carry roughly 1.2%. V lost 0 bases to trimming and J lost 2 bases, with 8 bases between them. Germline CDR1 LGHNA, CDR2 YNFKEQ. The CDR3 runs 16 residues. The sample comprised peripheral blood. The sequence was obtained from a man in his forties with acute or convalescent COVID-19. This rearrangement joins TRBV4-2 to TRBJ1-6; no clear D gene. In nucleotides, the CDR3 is TGTGCCAGCAGCCAAGATATGGCAGCCTATAATTCACCCCTCCACTTT. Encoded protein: CASSQDMAAYNSPLHF.